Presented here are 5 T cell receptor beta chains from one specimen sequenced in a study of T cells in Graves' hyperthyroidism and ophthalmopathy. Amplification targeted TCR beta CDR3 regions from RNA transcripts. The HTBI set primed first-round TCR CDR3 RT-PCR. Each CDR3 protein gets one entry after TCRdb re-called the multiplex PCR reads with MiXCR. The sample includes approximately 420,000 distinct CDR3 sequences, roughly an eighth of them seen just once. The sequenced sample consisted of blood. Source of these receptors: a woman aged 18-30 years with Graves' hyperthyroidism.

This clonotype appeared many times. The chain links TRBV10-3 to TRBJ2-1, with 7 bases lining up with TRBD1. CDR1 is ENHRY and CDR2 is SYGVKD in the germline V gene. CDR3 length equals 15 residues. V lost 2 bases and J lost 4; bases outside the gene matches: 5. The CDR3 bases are TGTGCCATCAGTGAGACGGGACAGCAATACAATGAGCAGTTCTTC. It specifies CAISETGQQYNEQFF.

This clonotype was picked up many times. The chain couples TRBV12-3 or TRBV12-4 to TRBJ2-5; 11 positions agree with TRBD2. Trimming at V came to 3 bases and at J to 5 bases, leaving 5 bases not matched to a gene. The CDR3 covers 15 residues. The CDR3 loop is CASSFLAGGHETQYF. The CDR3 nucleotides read TGTGCCAGCAGTTTCCTAGCGGGAGGACATGAGACCCAGTACTTC.

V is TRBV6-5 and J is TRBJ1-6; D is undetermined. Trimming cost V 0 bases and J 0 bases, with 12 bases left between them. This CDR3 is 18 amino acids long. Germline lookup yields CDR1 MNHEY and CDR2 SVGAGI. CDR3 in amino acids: CASSYSRVGSSYNSPLHF. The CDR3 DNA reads TGTGCCAGCAGTTACTCTCGGGTCGGGAGCTCCTATAATTCACCCCTCCACTTT.

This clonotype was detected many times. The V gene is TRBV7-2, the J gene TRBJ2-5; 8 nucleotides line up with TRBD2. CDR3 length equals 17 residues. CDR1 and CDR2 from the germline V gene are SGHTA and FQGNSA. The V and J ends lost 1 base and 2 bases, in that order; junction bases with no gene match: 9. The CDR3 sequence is CASSLVATGGGQETQYF. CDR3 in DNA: TGTGCCAGCAGCTTAGTCGCAACGGGAGGGGGGCAAGAGACCCAGTACTTC.

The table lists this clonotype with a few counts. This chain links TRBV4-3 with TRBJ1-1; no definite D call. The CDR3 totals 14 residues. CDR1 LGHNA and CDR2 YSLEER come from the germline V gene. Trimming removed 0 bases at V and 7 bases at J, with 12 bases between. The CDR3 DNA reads TGCGCCAGCAGCCAAGAGGACGGGTTGCTTGAAGCTTTCTTT. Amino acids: CASSQEDGLLEAFF.